What follows are 5 T cell receptor beta chains derived from one specimen sequenced in a study of identifying expanded T cells in peripheral blood. The data were produced by immunoSEQ multiplex PCR, yet TCRdb's version contains in-frame clones alone and is incomplete. Of some 70,000 clones in the sample, 75% to 90% were seen once. Sequencing was performed on blood. These receptors all come from a person aged 18 to 75 in good health.

The CDR3 DNA reads as TGTGCCAGCGCCGCTTCCGTTGACGGGGAGCTGTTTTTT. This sequence encodes CASAASVDGELFF. The chain recombines TRBV6-5 with TRBJ2-2; D not certain. Per germline, CDR1 MNHEY and CDR2 SVGAGI. V dropped 8 bases and J dropped 7 bases, with 14 bases sitting between them. The CDR3 covers 13 residues.

V gene TRBV7-3 combines with J gene TRBJ2-1; 7 positions match TRBD2. Germline CDR1 is SGHTA and CDR2 is FQGTGA. The CDR3 loop spans 12 amino acids. Unmatched junction bases numbered 1, after V lost 2 bases and J lost 9 bases. The CDR3 coding sequence is TGTGCCAGCAGCTTAGGCGGGAGTGAGCAGTTCTTC. Amino acid sequence: CASSLGGSEQFF. The full variable domain, with the rest looked up from reference TRBV7-3 and TRBJ2-1, is GAGVSQTPSNKVTEKGKYVELRCDPISGHTALYWYRQSLGQGPEFLIYFQGTGAADDSGLPNDRFFAVRPEGSVSTLKIQRTERGDSAVYLCASSLGGSEQFFGPGTRLTVL.

The J gene is TRBJ2-5, the V gene TRBV14; no reliable D call. This CDR3 is built from 16 residues. Per germline, CDR1 SGHDN and CDR2 FVKESK. Between the trimmed V and J ends, which lost 1 base and 5 bases, there was a span of 17 bases. The CDR3 bases are TGTGCCAGCAGCCAAGGCGTGTGGCGGTCCGGGGAGACCCAGTACTTC. Translated, it gives CASSQGVWRSGETQYF.

The chain links TRBV7-8 to TRBJ2-5; TRBD1 agrees at 7 bases. From germline, CDR1 is SGHVS and CDR2 FQNEAQ. The V segment lost 3 bases and the J segment 3 bases; nucleotides outside the gene matches: 4. The CDR3 extends over 14 amino acids. CDR3 sequence (DNA): TGTGCCAGCAGCTTGGAACAGGGGAAAGAGACCCAGTACTTC. This gives the protein CASSLEQGKETQYF.

The chain links TRBV11-3 to TRBJ2-2, with TRBD1 as a possible D gene (6 bases). The CDR3 spans 14 residues. Between the trimmed V and J ends, which lost 1 base and 6 bases, there was a span of 9 bases. The V gene's germline CDR1 is SGHNT and CDR2 YENEEA. The CDR3 DNA sequence: TGTGCCAGCAGCTTAGCAGGGGTTCCCGGGGAGCTGTTTTTT. It encodes CASSLAGVPGELFF.